This T cell receptor (beta chain) derives from a study of identical twins. MiXCR, applied by TCRdb to the 5' RACE reads, yields one record per CDR3 protein. The repertoire consists of about 720,000 distinct CDR3 sequences, with less than 10% occurring once and the leading ten covering 0.75% to 1%. This clonotype was seen many times. The CDR3 length is 15 residues. J lost 0 bases, V lost 4 bases, and 3 bases had no gene match. Germline V CDR1 and CDR2: LGHDT, YNNKEL (reference sequence). The sample was also reused in another study, on yellow fever vaccine responses in identical twins.

The sequenced sample was PBMCs. This chain joins TRBV3-1 and TRBJ2-3; 8 nucleotides align to TRBD2. This receptor was taken from a woman aged 18-29 years in good health. The CDR3 sequence: CASSRSGASTDTQYF. The CDR3 coding sequence is TGTGCCAGCAGCCGTAGCGGGGCTAGCACAGATACGCAGTATTTT.